The subject of this entry is one T cell receptor (beta chain). The sample is drawn from a study of blood T cell repertoires in COVID-19. Original methodology: Amplification with reference gene primers provided the estimates of nucleated cell counts. Measured with immunoSEQ multiplex PCR; TCRdb has only the in-frame clones, and not every one. V, J and clone size were drawn from that table, and D and trimming were deduced from the DNA. Here the sample spans 200,000 to 300,000 clones, over 80% being singletons. CDR1 and CDR2 (germline): LGHDT, YNNKEL (reference sequence). This CDR3 is 13 amino acids long. V lost 5 bases, J lost 0 bases, and 7 bases lay in between. Participants were aged 18 to 89 years from approximately 25 US areas. Cohorts were determined from participant-reported clinical history. Exposed participants encountered a COVID-19 case during the 2 weeks preceding study entry.

This chain connects TRBV3-1 (or the pseudogene TRBV3-2) to TRBJ1-1; D not resolved. The sequencing sample was made of PBMCs or T cells enriched from blood (not recorded which). The TCR sequence derives from a man in his forties or fifties who had been exposed to COVID-19. Written as DNA, the CDR3 is TGTGCCAGCAGCGCTCAGATGAACACTGAAGCTTTCTTT. Translated: CASSAQMNTEAFF.